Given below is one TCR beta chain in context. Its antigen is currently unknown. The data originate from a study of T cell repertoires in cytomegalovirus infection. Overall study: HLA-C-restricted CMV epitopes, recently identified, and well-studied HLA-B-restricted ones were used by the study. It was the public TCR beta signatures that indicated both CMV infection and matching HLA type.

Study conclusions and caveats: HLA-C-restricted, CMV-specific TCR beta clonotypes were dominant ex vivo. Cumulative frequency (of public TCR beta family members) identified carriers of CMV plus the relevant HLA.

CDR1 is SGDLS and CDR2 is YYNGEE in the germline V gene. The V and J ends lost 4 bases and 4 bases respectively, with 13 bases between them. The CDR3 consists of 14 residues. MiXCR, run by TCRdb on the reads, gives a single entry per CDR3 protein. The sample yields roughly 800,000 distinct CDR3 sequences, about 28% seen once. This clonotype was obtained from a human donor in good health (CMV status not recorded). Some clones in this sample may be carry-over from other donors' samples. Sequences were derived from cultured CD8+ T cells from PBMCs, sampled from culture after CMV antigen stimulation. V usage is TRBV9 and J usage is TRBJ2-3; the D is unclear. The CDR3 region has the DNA TGTGCCAGCAGCCCTTCCCACCTGGCAGATACGCAGTATTTT. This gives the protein CASSPSHLADTQYF.